By its share, the clone carrying this T cell receptor beta chain is medium-sized. Its antigen remains unknown. The sample belongs to a study of prognosis after radiotherapy for stage I lung cancer. On the study more broadly: Following radiotherapy, a few patients went on to present distant metastases at a median of 7 months, and more than 12 exhibited no significant progression.

Study-level points and caveats: Frequencies of TRBV and TRBJ gene use reportedly varied by whether patients had metastases.

Starting from genomic DNA, TCR beta CDR3 was amplified through two-round multiplex PCR. First-round PCR employed TRBV- and TRBJ-specific primers for each gene. TCRdb itself ran the multiplex PCR reads through MiXCR, one entry per CDR3 protein. The sample holds tens of thousands of distinct CDR3 sequences; roughly 40% are singletons and the top ten take 55% to 70%. Germline V gives CDR1 SGHAT, CDR2 FQNNGV. The CDR3 is 13 residues long. The V gene lost 5 bases and the J gene lost 14 bases, with 21 bases spanning the gap. This specimen consisted of PBMCs, obtained before or after stereotactic body radiation therapy (not recorded which). The chain couples TRBV11-2 to TRBJ1-2; perhaps TRBD1 as D (5 bases). The sequence derives from a donor aged 50 or older with non-small cell lung cancer. CDR3 in amino acids: CASSLPGGTLNTF. CDR3 nucleotides: TGTGCCAGCAGCCTACCGGGAGGGACCTTAAATACCTTC.